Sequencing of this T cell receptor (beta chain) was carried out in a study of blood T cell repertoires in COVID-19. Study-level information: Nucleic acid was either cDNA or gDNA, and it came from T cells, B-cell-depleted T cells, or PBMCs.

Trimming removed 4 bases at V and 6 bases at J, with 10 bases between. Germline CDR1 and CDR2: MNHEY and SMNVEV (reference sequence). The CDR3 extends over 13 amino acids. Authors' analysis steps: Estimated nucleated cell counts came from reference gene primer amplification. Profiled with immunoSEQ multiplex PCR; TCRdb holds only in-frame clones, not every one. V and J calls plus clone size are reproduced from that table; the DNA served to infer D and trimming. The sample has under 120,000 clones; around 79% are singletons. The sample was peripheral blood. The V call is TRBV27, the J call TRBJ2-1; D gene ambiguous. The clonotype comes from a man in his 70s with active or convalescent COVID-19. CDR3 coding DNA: TGTGCCAGCAGTTCCCTATCGGGCAATGAGCAGTTCTTC. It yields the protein CASSSLSGNEQFF.